The sequence of this TCR beta chain was determined in a study of blood T cell repertoires in COVID-19. Study at large: Spain, Italy and the United States supplied samples that represented acute and convalescent COVID-19.

This CDR3 has 13 amino acids. V was shortened by 6 bases and J by 1 base, with 10 bases between the two germline ends. Study members were between about 18 and 100 years old and lived in fewer than 30 US regions. Symptom resolution, clearance, or two negative PCRs marked the recovered donors of Cohort 3. In the study's own analysis: Amplification from reference gene primers served as the basis for estimated nucleated cell counts. The data were produced by immunoSEQ multiplex PCR, yet TCRdb's version contains in-frame clones alone and is incomplete. V and J calls and clone size follow that table, whereas D and trimming were derived from the DNA. Found here are around 380,000 clones, over 75% of them singletons; the top ten hold 1% to 1.5%.

This rearrangement joins TRBV12-3 or TRBV12-4 to TRBJ2-7; D possibly corresponds to TRBD1 (6 bases). Sequenced: PBMCs or T cells enriched from blood (not recorded which). The sequence was collected from a man younger than 45 who had recovered from COVID-19. CDR3 loop: CASRLQGSYEQYF. The DNA of the CDR3 is TGTGCCAGCAGGCTACAGGGTTCCTACGAGCAGTACTTC.